This paragraph reports one TCR beta chain. What it binds is unknown. Trimming cost V 0 bases and J 13 bases, with 16 bases left between them. The germline V gene has CDR1 SGHKS and CDR2 YYEKEE (reference sequence). The CDR3 spans 13 residues. These data belong to a study of T-cell reconstitution after alpha-beta-depleted transplantation in children. Study-wide points: Where some patients showed high TCRbeta diversity at day 60, it came from recipient T cells and thymic progenitors that had survived. Newly produced T cells mostly provided counts and TCRbeta diversity after one year, as hyperexpanded clones declined. It was reported that alpha-beta T cells came from several hundred expanded graft clones (about two months after transplant).

Unique molecular identifiers were incorporated when the TCRbeta library was constructed. TCRdb ran MiXCR on the PCR reads and lists one entry per CDR3 protein. The repertoire holds 98,000 or so distinct CDR3 sequences, with 5.5% to 6.5% as singletons. This TCR derives from a male patient aged 2-15 years who had a stem cell transplant for acute lymphoblastic leukemia, so the T cells may come from the graft donor. The source was PBMCs, mostly from graft donor cells, collected 360 days after TCRalphabeta/CD19-depleted stem cell transplant. The chain joins TRBV5-5 to TRBJ1-1, with D possibly matching TRBD1 (5 bases). CDR3 bases: TGTGCCAGCAGCTTGGTTCGGGACCGGGTTGTTTTCTTT. It translates to CASSLVRDRVVFF.